One sample yielded the 9 T cell receptor beta chains listed below, sequenced in a study of OX40 agonist ivuxolimab in advanced cancers. The method was immunoSEQ multiplex PCR; TCRdb's version includes in-frame clones alone and lacks a portion of them. The data hold around 76,000 clones, with 86% observed a single time. The source was CD4+ or CD8+ T cells sorted from blood, collected in a trial of the OX40 agonist ivuxolimab. These receptors came from an adult with an advanced solid tumor such as melanoma, head and neck, liver or kidney cancer.

The chain is built from TRBV29-1 and TRBJ1-3; TRBD1 aligns across 8 bases. This CDR3 comprises 14 residues. Trimming removed 7 bases from V and 0 bases from J; junction bases left unmatched: 5. Germline CDR1 and CDR2: SQVTM and ANQGSEA. The DNA of the CDR3 is TGCAGCGCTAGGACAGGGAGCTCTGGAAACACCATATATTTT. Protein product: CSARTGSSGNTIYF.

The chain is built from TRBV25-1 and TRBJ1-1; 8 nucleotides agree with TRBD1. The V gene end was trimmed by 2 bases and the J gene end by 6 bases; junction bases not matched to a gene: 8. The CDR3 contains 15 residues. Germline CDR1 is MGHDK and CDR2 is SYGVNS. The CDR3 protein is CASSEPIRGRAEAFF. As DNA, the CDR3 is TGTGCCAGCAGTGAACCCATCAGGGGGCGGGCTGAAGCTTTCTTT. Full variable domain (missing parts from reference TRBV25-1 and TRBJ1-1): EADIYQTPRYLVIGTGKKITLECSQTMGHDKMYWYQQDPGMELHLIHYSYGVNSTEKGDLSSESTVSRIRTEHFPLTLESARPSHTSQYLCASSEPIRGRAEAFFGQGTRLTVV.

The V call is TRBV5-6, the J call TRBJ1-5; D possibly corresponds to TRBD1 (6 bases). V was cut by 1 base and J by 1 base, with 15 bases left in between. The CDR3 spans 17 residues. The germline gives CDR1 SGHDT, CDR2 YYEEEE. Here the CDR3 DNA reads TGTGCCAGCAGCTTGAGTTGGGGGGCAAAGAGCAATCAGCCCCAGCATTTT. This sequence encodes CASSLSWGAKSNQPQHF.

This clone was seen once. Mismatch with germline at one junction end may stem from a read error. In the same sample, other DNA sequences code for this CDR3. The chain uses TRBV7-3 and TRBJ1-1, with D maybe TRBD1 (6 bases). The CDR3 is made up of 15 amino acids. Germline V gives CDR1 SGHTA, CDR2 FQGTGA. The CDR3 DNA reads as TGTGCTAGCAGCTCCACTACGGGGGCCTCGACTGAAGCTTTCTTT. Translated: CASSSTTGASTEAFF.

This rearrangement joins TRBV2 to TRBJ1-1; TRBD1 might be the D (6 bases). This CDR3 region has 14 residues. V was cut by 6 bases and J by 4 bases, with 15 bases left in between. Germline V gene sequence: CDR1 SNHLY, CDR2 FYNNEI. CDR3 nucleotides: TGTGCCAGCAGAGCCGGGGGCGCATCCACTGAAGCTTTCTTT. This sequence encodes CASRAGGASTEAFF.

The gene calls are TRBV5-6 and TRBJ2-1; 12 bases fit TRBD2. Per germline, CDR1 SGHDT and CDR2 YYEEEE. J was trimmed by 5 bases and V by 1 base; bases with no gene match: 10. The CDR3 covers 18 residues. DNA of the CDR3: TGTGCCAGCAGCTTGAACCTAGCGGGAGGGCCGGAACACAATGAGCAGTTCTTC. It translates to CASSLNLAGGPEHNEQFF.

The V call is TRBV12-2, the J call TRBJ1-6. TRBV12-2 represents a pseudogene. The CDR3 consists of 16 residues. Here the CDR3 DNA reads TGTGCAAGTCGCCCACGGCGGGGACCCCACAATTCACCCCTCCACTTT. Protein product: CASRPRRGPHNSPLHF.

The rearrangement uses TRBV15 and TRBJ2-5, with 7 bases aligning to TRBD1. The CDR3 extends over 15 amino acids. V shed 1 base, J shed 7 bases, and the junction held 9 bases outside the gene matches. Germline assignment: CDR1 LNHNV and CDR2 YYDKDF (reference sequence). CDR3 protein: CATSRGQGEGGTQYF. The CDR3 DNA follows: TGTGCCACCAGCAGAGGTCAGGGGGAAGGAGGGACCCAGTACTTC. The whole variable domain, filled in from reference TRBV15 and TRBJ2-5, reads DAMVIQNPRYQVTQFGKPVTLSCSQTLNHNVMYWYQQKSSQAPKLLFHYYDKDFNNEADTPDNFQSRRPNTSFCFLDIRSPGLGDTAMYLCATSRGQGEGGTQYFGPGTRLLVL.

This clone has just one count. V usage is TRBV7-9 and J usage is TRBJ2-1, with 8 bases lining up with TRBD2. Germline CDR1 reads SEHNR; CDR2 reads FQNEAQ (reference sequence). V was clipped by 1 base and J by 6 bases; unmatched bases: 5. CDR3 length: 15 amino acids. Written as DNA, the CDR3 is TGTGCCAGCAGCTTAGTGGTTAGCGGGATCAATGAGCAGTTCTTC. It specifies CASSLVVSGINEQFF.